One and the same sample provided the 24 T cell receptor beta chains below, sequenced in a study of blood T cells in healthy people across ages. Primed by a sample-barcoded 5' primer and a J-beta primer mix, a second PCR proceeded for about 6 to 12 cycles. TCRdb re-called the 5' RACE reads with MiXCR, one entry per CDR3 protein. The profile shows around 2 million distinct CDR3 sequences, 30% to 40% of them singletons. The sequenced sample was blood. The receptors were sampled from a human donor in good health.

The V call is TRBV28, the J call TRBJ1-4; D is uncertain. Germline values: CDR1 MDHEN, CDR2 SYDVKM. The CDR3 totals 14 residues. V lost 6 bases, J lost 2 bases, and 10 bases lay in between. The CDR3 loop is CASSLLETNEKLFF. The DNA of the CDR3 is TGTGCCAGCAGCCTATTGGAGACTAATGAAAAACTGTTTTTT.

The CDR3 protein is CASSAGGTGMNYGYTF. CDR3 DNA: TGTGCCAGCTCGGCCGGGGGAACAGGGATGAACTATGGCTACACCTTC. The gene calls are TRBV18 and TRBJ1-2, with TRBD1 as a possible D gene (6 bases). The ends were cut back, 6 bases at V and 2 bases at J, with 19 bases in the middle. The CDR3 has 16 residues. From germline, CDR1 is KGHSH and CDR2 LQKENI.

Turning to this clonotype: A junction end diverges from the germline sequence, so it may reflect a read error. The chain's CDR3 is CASRLLRLAGALTGTQYF. The CDR3 region has the DNA TGTGCCAGCAGGTTACTAAGACTAGCGGGGGCTCTCACAGGTACGCAGTATTTT. V and J are TRBV5-5 and TRBJ2-3; TRBD2 matches 12 bases. The CDR3 loop spans 18 amino acids. CDR1 SGHKS and CDR2 YYEKEE come from the germline V gene (reference sequence).

This clonotype was counted between two and nine times. The chain links TRBV13 to TRBJ1-1; a weak D match, TRBD1 (5 bases). Germline values: CDR1 PRHDT, CDR2 FYEKMQ (reference sequence). Trimming left V 0 bases short and J 4 bases short, with 12 bases between. The length of the CDR3 is 15 residues. The CDR3 region is CASSLGMGGSTEAFF. The CDR3 nucleotides read TGTGCCAGCAGCTTAGGCATGGGGGGGTCCACTGAAGCTTTCTTT.

The rearrangement links TRBV4-1 to TRBJ2-3; 8 bases map to TRBD2. This CDR3 comprises 17 residues. The V gene end was trimmed by 2 bases and the J gene end by 2 bases; junction bases not matched to a gene: 9. Germline V gives CDR1 MGHRA, CDR2 YSYEKL. CDR3 sequence (DNA): TGCGCCAGCAGCCAACAACGAAAGACTAGCGCCACAGATACGCAGTATTTT. Its translation is CASSQQRKTSATDTQYF.

There are a few counts of this clonotype. J is TRBJ2-5 and V is TRBV7-7; D ambiguous. V was pared by 5 bases and J by 7 bases, with 8 bases between. From germline, CDR1 is SSHAT and CDR2 FNYEAQ (reference sequence). The CDR3 has 11 residues. CDR3 coding DNA: TGTGCCAGCAGCCCTGGTCGGACCCAGTACTTC. It is translated as CASSPGRTQYF.

This clonotype was seen only once. This chain links TRBV5-1 with TRBJ2-4; 8 nucleotides align to TRBD1. From germline, CDR1 is SGHRS and CDR2 YFSETQ. The CDR3 is 16 residues long. Germline trimming cut 4 bases from V and 0 bases from J; bases unmatched to any gene: 6. The CDR3 protein is CASSIDRGVAKNIQYF. The CDR3 DNA reads TGCGCCAGCAGCATAGACAGGGGAGTAGCCAAAAACATTCAGTACTTC.

The gene calls are TRBV16 and TRBJ2-2, with no clear D. Germline V CDR1 and CDR2: KGHSY, FQNENV. Trimming cost V 4 bases and J 6 bases, with 9 bases left between them. The CDR3 loop spans 13 amino acids. CDR3 nucleotide sequence: TGTGCCAGCAGCCCATCGTTCGCCGGGGAGCTGTTTTTT. This encodes CASSPSFAGELFF.

The genes are TRBV20-1 and TRBJ2-3; D gene unclear. V lost 0 bases and J 2 bases, leaving 6 bases between the germline ends. The CDR3 length is 13 residues. In germline, CDR1 is DFQATT, CDR2 SNEGSKA (reference sequence). The CDR3 sequence is CSARDRATDTQYF. The CDR3 nucleotides are TGCAGTGCTAGAGATAGAGCCACAGATACGCAGTATTTT.

The chain uses TRBV20-1 and TRBJ2-5; D call uncertain. Germline loops: CDR1 DFQATT, CDR2 SNEGSKA (reference sequence). The CDR3 consists of 12 residues. The V end lost 4 bases, the J end lost 4 bases, and 10 bases lay between the germline ends. Here the CDR3 DNA reads TGCAGTGCTATGTGGCTAGTAGAGACCCAGTACTTC. Translation: CSAMWLVETQYF.

The chain carries TRBV29-1 and TRBJ1-2; possibly TRBD1 for D (6 bases). The CDR3 has 12 residues. Trimming stripped 7 bases from V and 4 bases from J, with 13 bases between. Germline CDR1 reads SQVTM; CDR2 reads ANQGSEA. CDR3 in DNA: TGCAGCGCAGGGGACGGCCTCTATGGCTACACCTTC. Protein: CSAGDGLYGYTF. Supplemented by reference TRBV29-1 and TRBJ1-2, the full variable domain reads SAVISQKPSRDICQRGTSLTIQCQVDSQVTMMFWYRQQPGQSLTLIATANQGSEATYESGFVIDKFPISRPNLTFSTLTVSNMSPEDSSIYLCSAGDGLYGYTFGSGTRLTVV.

The chain recombines TRBV10-3 with TRBJ2-4; 10 positions agree with TRBD1. The DNA end lines up better with TRBJ2-7; the J call may be wrong. The CDR3 covers 14 residues. Germline values: CDR1 ENHRY, CDR2 SYGVKD. The chain's CDR3 is CAISTGQGRHEQYF. CDR3 sequence (DNA): TGTGCCATCAGCACGGGACAGGGGAGACACGAGCAGTACTTC.

The DNA for the CDR3 is TGTGCCATCAGTGATCCCGGAGGGGCTACCACAGATACGCAGTATTTT. Residues: CAISDPGGATTDTQYF. This chain connects TRBV10-3 to TRBJ2-3, with TRBD2 as a possible D gene (6 bases). V was pared by 3 bases and J by 2 bases, with 15 bases between. Germline V gene data show CDR1 as ENHRY and CDR2 as SYGVKD. The CDR3 length is 16 residues.

This clonotype was detected a few times. This chain uses TRBV4-2 with TRBJ1-2; the D is unclear. Germline loops: CDR1 LGHNA, CDR2 YNFKEQ. The CDR3 is 17 amino acids. Trimming shortened V by 0 bases and J by 5 bases, and 19 bases separated the two germline ends. CDR3 nucleotide sequence: TGTGCCAGCAGCCAAGATCCCCGGGATATAACATGGTATGGCTACACCTTC. Protein: CASSQDPRDITWYGYTF.

V gene TRBV7-2 combines with J gene TRBJ2-4; D remains ambiguous. Trimming stripped 4 bases from V and 7 bases from J, with 8 bases between. The CDR3 spans 12 residues. The V gene's germline CDR1 is SGHTA and CDR2 FQGNSA. For the CDR3, the DNA is TGTGCCAGCAGCTCCCCCGGGAACATTCAGTACTTC. It specifies CASSSPGNIQYF.

The CDR3 loop is CASRFSGRRQPQHF. CDR3 DNA: TGTGCCAGTAGGTTTTCGGGCAGGCGCCAGCCCCAGCATTTT. The rearrangement joins TRBV2 to TRBJ1-5; D is unclear. CDR1 and CDR2 from the germline V gene are SNHLY and FYNNEI. Trimming left V 9 bases short and J 7 bases short, with 19 bases between. The CDR3 has 14 residues.

V is TRBV4-3 and J is TRBJ1-2, with D unclear. The CDR3 totals 19 residues. Germline CDR1 LGHNA, CDR2 YSLEER. V shed 2 bases and J shed 5 bases, with 27 bases lying between them. Here the CDR3 DNA reads TGCGCCAGCAGCCAAACCTACCATTGGACGCCAAACCTGGGGTATGGCTACACCTTC. Translated, it gives CASSQTYHWTPNLGYGYTF.

The sample holds one count of this clonotype. The junction shows a germline mismatch at one end, possibly a read error. The chain recombines TRBV20-1 with TRBJ2-1; 12 bases align to TRBD2. In germline, CDR1 is DFQATT, CDR2 SNEGSKA (reference sequence). The CDR3 has 15 residues. In DNA, the CDR3 is TGCAGTGCTAGGGCTAGCGGGGGGGCCTACAATAAGCAGTTCTTC. Translated, it gives CSARASGGAYNKQFF.

This clonotype was counted only a few times. The chain combines TRBV12-3 or TRBV12-4 with TRBJ2-5; D is unresolved. This CDR3 has 15 residues. Between the trimmed V and J ends, which lost 2 bases and 1 base, there was a span of 11 bases. CDR3 in amino acids: CASSLSLGIQETQYF. The CDR3 bases are TGTGCCAGCAGTTTATCCCTTGGGATCCAAGAGACCCAGTACTTC.

This clonotype came up a few times. The chain combines TRBV3-1 with TRBJ1-5, with unresolved D. V was pared by 3 bases and J by 3 bases, with 3 bases between. The CDR3 length is 12 residues. CDR1 is LGHDT and CDR2 is YNNKEL in the germline V gene (reference sequence). CDR3 residues: CASSHNNQPQHF. The CDR3 nucleotides are TGTGCCAGCAGCCATAACAATCAGCCCCAGCATTTT.

The chain combines TRBV7-9 with TRBJ2-4; D gene unclear. Trimming cost V 5 bases and J 0 bases, with 23 bases left between them. Germline V CDR1 and CDR2: SEHNR, FQNEAQ (reference sequence). The CDR3 length is 19 residues. The CDR3 protein is CASSPSGSSGLLAKNIQYF. The CDR3 DNA is TGTGCCAGCAGCCCTAGTGGTTCGTCTGGTCTCCTAGCCAAAAACATTCAGTACTTC.

This clonotype was seen a few times. This rearrangement joins TRBV9 to TRBJ1-1; the D gene is possibly TRBD1 (6 bases). V lost 3 bases, J lost 1 base, and 10 bases lay in between. This CDR3 has 14 amino acids. Germline values: CDR1 SGDLS, CDR2 YYNGEE. CDR3: CASSATGRNTEAFF. As DNA, the CDR3 is TGTGCCAGCAGCGCAACAGGGAGGAACACTGAAGCTTTCTTT. The entire variable domain, with the rest obtained from reference TRBV9 and TRBJ1-1, is as follows: DSGVTQTPKHLITATGQRVTLRCSPRSGDLSVYWYQQSLDQGLQFLIQYYNGEERAKGNILERFSAQQFPDLHSELNLSSLELGDSALYFCASSATGRNTEAFFGQGTRLTVV.

The CDR3 DNA follows: TGCAGTGCTATGGACAAGGGGGAGACCCAGTACTTC. Its protein product is CSAMDKGETQYF. The rearrangement uses TRBV20-1 and TRBJ2-5; D is perhaps TRBD1 (5 bases). The germline V and J ends were trimmed by 4 bases and 5 bases, with 11 bases remaining between them. Per germline, CDR1 DFQATT and CDR2 SNEGSKA (reference sequence). The CDR3 runs 12 residues.

The gene calls are TRBV12-3 or TRBV12-4 and TRBJ2-7; TRBD2 might be the D (6 bases). The CDR3 totals 14 residues. Trimming left V 6 bases short and J 3 bases short, with 15 bases between. The CDR3 loop reads CASRPGRGIYEQYF. For the CDR3, the DNA is TGTGCCAGCAGACCCGGACGGGGGATCTACGAGCAGTACTTC.